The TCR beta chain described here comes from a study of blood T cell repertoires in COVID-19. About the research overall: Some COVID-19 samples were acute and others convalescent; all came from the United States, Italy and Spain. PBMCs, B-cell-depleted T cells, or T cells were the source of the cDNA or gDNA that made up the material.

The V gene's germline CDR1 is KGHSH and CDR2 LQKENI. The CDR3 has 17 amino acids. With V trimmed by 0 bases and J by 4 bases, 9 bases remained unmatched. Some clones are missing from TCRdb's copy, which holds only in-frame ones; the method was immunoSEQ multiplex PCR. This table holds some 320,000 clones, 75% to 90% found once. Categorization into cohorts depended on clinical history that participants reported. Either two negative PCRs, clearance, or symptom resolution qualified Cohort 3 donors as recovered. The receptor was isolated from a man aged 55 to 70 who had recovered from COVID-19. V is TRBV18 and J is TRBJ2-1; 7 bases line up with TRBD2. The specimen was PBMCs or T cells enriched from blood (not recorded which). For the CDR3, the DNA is TGTGCCAGCTCACCACCGAGTTTGCGCGGGAGATACAATGAGCAGTTCTTC. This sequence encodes CASSPPSLRGRYNEQFF.